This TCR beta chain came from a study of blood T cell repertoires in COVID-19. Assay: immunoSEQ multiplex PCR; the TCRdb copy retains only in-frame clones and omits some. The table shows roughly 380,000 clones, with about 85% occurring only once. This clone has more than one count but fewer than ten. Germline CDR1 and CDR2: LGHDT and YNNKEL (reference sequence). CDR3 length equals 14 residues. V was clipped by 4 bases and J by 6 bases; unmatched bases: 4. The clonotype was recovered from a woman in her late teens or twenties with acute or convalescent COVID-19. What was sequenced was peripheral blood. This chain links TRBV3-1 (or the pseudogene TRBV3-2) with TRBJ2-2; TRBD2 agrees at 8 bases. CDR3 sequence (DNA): TGTGCCAGCAGCCCACGGGGGGGCCCCGGGGAGCTGTTTTTT. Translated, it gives CASSPRGGPGELFF.